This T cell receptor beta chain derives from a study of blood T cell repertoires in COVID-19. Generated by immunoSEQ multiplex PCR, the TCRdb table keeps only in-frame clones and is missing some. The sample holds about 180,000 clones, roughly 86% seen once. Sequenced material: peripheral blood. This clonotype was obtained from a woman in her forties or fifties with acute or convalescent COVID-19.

The CDR3 loop is CASSFSGQGGFNQPQHF. In DNA form, the CDR3 reads TGTGCCAGCAGCTTCTCCGGGCAAGGGGGCTTCAATCAGCCCCAGCATTTT. The chain has TRBV13 and TRBJ1-5, with 7 bases lining up with TRBD1. Germline-derived CDR1 and CDR2 are PRHDT and FYEKMQ (reference sequence). Germline trimming cut 3 bases from V and 3 bases from J; bases unmatched to any gene: 11. This CDR3 is built from 17 residues.